The subject of this entry is one TCR beta chain. Its cognate antigen is unknown. Deletions cut 1 base from V and 7 bases from J, with 8 bases between. The CDR3 is 13 residues long. The germline V gene has CDR1 SGHTA and CDR2 FQGNSA. Data came from immunoSEQ multiplex PCR; TCRdb stores just in-frame clones and leaves some out. This sample carries approximately 65,000 clones, roughly 92% of them seen once, and the ten largest clones take roughly 5%. The data derive from a study of cytomegalovirus exposure and HLA in healthy donors. Study results and limitations: Rarity held for most TCR sequences, but there were some public TCRs that occurred in many donors. Researchers reported that a few CMV-associated chains were confirmed in vitro as CMV antigen-specific. Cytomegalovirus association was assigned to 170 or so TCR beta chains.

The source is a man younger than 30 in good health and CMV-seropositive. The chain is built from TRBV7-2 and TRBJ2-4, with D maybe TRBD2 (5 bases). Specimen: PBMCs. CDR3: CASSLVGGNIQYF. CDR3 DNA sequence: TGTGCCAGCAGCTTAGTAGGCGGGAACATTCAGTACTTC.